This T cell receptor beta chain was obtained from a study of control samples from healthy donors and cancer patients. Profiled with immunoSEQ multiplex PCR; TCRdb holds only in-frame clones, not every one. The table includes about 100,000 clones, about 90% detected once. CDR3 length equals 13 residues. From germline, CDR1 is MNHEY and CDR2 SVGAGI. V lost 0 bases and J 7 bases, leaving 9 bases between the germline ends. The count of this clone is one. This rearrangement joins TRBV6-5 to TRBJ1-2; D ambiguous. The TCR comes from a woman aged 45-65 years in good health. Sequences were obtained from blood. For the CDR3, the DNA is TGTGCCAGCAGTTACTCGATGGAGTCTGGCTACACCTTC. This translates into CASSYSMESGYTF.